These T cell receptor beta chains were read from a single sample in a study of cytomegalovirus exposure and HLA in healthy donors. The method was immunoSEQ multiplex PCR; TCRdb's version includes in-frame clones alone and lacks a portion of them. The sample consists of about 140,000 clones, roughly four fifths of them appearing once. The sample taken for sequencing was PBMCs. Every receptor here comes from a man aged 30-40 years in good health and CMV-seropositive. Both conserved end residues are trimmed from each CDR3. The D gene is left open where the match is weak.

TRBJ1-3 | - | TRBV4-1 | ASSPQGNTIY
TRBJ1-2 | TRBD1 | TRBV7-6 | ASSLDRTGDYGYT
TRBJ1-2 | - | TRBV14 | ASSFRAGLYGYT
TRBJ1-1 | - | TRBV15 | ATSRDFRALNTEAF
TRBJ2-1 | TRBD2 | TRBV7-9 | ASSSTGTSGRDEQF
TRBJ2-3 | TRBD2 | TRBV6-6 | ASRSGLAGTDTQY
TRBJ2-2 | - | TRBV7-3 | ASSLAGNSGELF
TRBJ2-2 | - | TRBV9 | ASSPRDLNTGELF
TRBJ1-4 | - | TRBV5-6 | ASSLGHGTTTNEKLF
TRBJ2-1 | TRBD2 | TRBV5-6 | ASSLGLANEQF
TRBJ1-3 | - | TRBV4-2 | ASSQEIRASGNTIY
TRBJ2-7 | - | TRBV27 | ASSQGQFYEQY
TRBJ2-2 | TRBD2 | TRBV4-1 | ASSQEGGLAGVVGELF
TRBJ1-1 | - | TRBV5-1 | ASSLGEIPEAF
TRBJ1-2 | TRBD1 | TRBV4-1 | ASRKGQGIGGYT
TRBJ2-3 | TRBD1 | TRBV16 | ASSQSQGAEDTQY
TRBJ1-4 | - | TRBV2 | ASSQTAWELF
TRBJ1-2 | - | TRBV29-1 | SVEVGGTSTGYT
TRBJ1-2 | - | TRBV9 | ASSSLGGGQGYT